The T cell receptor (beta chain) under discussion was sequenced for a study of blood T cells in healthy people across ages. It was with a sample-barcoded 5' primer and a J-beta primer mix that a second PCR of roughly 7 to 11 cycles was run. MiXCR was run by TCRdb on the 5' RACE reads, yielding one entry per CDR3 protein. The sample holds 750,000 or so distinct CDR3 sequences, roughly 25% seen once. A few counts support this clonotype. The CDR3 extends over 13 amino acids. With 6 bases removed from V and 6 bases from J, the gap between germline ends came to 14 bases. This same sample was also taken into another study, of T cells of mothers and their children.

This receptor was identified in a boy aged 5-17 years in good health. The chain carries TRBV12-3 or TRBV12-4 and TRBJ1-2; no reliable D call. Sequencing was performed on blood. The DNA of the CDR3 is TGTGCCAGCAGCCCAAGGGCGCGCCATGGCTACACCTTC. This gives the protein CASSPRARHGYTF.